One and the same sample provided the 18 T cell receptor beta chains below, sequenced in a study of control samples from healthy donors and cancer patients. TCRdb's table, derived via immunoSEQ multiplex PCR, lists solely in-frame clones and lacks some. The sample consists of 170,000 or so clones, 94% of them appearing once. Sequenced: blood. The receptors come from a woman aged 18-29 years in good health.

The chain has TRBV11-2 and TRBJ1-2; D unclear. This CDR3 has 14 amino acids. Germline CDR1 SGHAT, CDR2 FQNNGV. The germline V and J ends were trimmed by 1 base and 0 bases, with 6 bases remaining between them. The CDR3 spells CASSLGSSNYGYTF. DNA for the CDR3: TGTGCCAGCAGCTTAGGGAGCTCTAACTATGGCTACACCTTC.

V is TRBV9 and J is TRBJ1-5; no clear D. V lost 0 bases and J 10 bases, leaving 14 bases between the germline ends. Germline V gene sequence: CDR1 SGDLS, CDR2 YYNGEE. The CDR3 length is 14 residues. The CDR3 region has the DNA TGTGCCAGCAGCGTAGAGGGAAGGGTTCGCCCCCAGCATTTT. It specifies CASSVEGRVRPQHF.

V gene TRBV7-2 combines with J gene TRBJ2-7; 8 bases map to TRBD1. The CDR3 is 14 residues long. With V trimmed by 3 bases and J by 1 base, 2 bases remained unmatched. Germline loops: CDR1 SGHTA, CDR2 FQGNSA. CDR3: CASSFRDRSYEQYF. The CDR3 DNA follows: TGTGCCAGCAGCTTTAGGGACAGGTCCTACGAGCAGTACTTC.

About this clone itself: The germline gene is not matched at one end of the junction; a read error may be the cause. CDR3 sequence reads: CASSLRGGRNAEAFF. The DNA of the CDR3 is TGTGCCAGCAGCTTAAGAGGGGGGAGGAACGCTGAAGCTTTCTTT. This chain links TRBV7-3 with TRBJ1-1, with D tentatively TRBD1 (6 bases). Looked up from germline, CDR1 is SGHTA and CDR2 is FQGTGA. CDR3 length: 15 residues.

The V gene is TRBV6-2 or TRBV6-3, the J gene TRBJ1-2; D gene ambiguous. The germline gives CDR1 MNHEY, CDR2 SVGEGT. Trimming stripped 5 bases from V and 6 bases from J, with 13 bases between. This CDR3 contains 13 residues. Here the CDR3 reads CASSIGYSDGYTF. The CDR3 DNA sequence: TGTGCCAGCAGTATAGGTTATTCGGATGGCTACACCTTC.

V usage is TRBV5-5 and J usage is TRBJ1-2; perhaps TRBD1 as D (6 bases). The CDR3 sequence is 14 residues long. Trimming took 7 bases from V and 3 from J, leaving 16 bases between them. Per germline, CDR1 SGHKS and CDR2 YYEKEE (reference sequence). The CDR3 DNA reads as TGTGCCAGCTACAAGGGGGGGGAGGACTATGGCTACACCTTC. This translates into CASYKGGEDYGYTF.

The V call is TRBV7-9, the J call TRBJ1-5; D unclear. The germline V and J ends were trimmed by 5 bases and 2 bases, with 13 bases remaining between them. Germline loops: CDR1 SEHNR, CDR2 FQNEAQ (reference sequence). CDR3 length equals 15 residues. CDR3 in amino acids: CASSLGDGGNQPQHF. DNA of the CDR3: TGTGCCAGCAGCCTGGGTGATGGGGGCAATCAGCCCCAGCATTTT.

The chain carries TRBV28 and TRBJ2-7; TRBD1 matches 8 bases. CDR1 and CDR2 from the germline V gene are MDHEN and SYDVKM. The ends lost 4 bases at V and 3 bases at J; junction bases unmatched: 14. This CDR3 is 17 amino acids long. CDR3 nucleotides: TGTGCCAGCAGTTCACAGGGGGGACAGATCTCCCTCTACGAGCAGTACTTC. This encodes CASSSQGGQISLYEQYF.

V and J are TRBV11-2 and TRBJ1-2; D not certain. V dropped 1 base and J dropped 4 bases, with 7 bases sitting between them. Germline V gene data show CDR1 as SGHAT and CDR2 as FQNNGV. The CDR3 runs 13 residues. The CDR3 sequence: CASSLGLSYGYTF. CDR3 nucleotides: TGTGCCAGCAGCTTAGGACTCTCCTATGGCTACACCTTC.

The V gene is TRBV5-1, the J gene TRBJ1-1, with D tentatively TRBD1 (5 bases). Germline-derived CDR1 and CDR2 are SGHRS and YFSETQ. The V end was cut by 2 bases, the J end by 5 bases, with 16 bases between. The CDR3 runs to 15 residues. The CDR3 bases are TGCGCCAGCAGCTTCTCCCGGGCGGGGGAGACTGAAGCTTTCTTT. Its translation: CASSFSRAGETEAFF.

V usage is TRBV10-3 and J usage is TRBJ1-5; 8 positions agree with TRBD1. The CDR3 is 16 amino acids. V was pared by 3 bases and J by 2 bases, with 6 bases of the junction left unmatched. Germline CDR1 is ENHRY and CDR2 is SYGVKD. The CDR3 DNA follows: TGTGCCATCAGTGAACAGGGGGTGCGGGGCAATCAGCCCCAGCATTTT. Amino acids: CAISEQGVRGNQPQHF.

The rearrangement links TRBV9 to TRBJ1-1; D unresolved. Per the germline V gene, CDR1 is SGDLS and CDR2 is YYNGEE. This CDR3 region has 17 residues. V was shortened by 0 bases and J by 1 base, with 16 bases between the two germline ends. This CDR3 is CASSVATGGIQNTEAFF. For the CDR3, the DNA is TGTGCCAGCAGCGTAGCTACGGGAGGCATTCAGAACACTGAAGCTTTCTTT.

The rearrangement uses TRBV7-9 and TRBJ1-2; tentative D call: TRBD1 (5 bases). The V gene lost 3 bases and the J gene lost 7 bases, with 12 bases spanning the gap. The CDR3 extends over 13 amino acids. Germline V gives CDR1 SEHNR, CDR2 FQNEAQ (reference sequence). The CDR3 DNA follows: TGTGCCAGCAGCTTCAGAGATGGGACTGGCTACACCTTC. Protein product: CASSFRDGTGYTF.

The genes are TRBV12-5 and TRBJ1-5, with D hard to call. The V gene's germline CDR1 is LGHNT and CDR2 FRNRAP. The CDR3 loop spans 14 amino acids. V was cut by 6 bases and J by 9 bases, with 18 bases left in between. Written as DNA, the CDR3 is TGTGCTAGTGGGGGCGGCATAGAGGAATTGCCCCAGCATTTT. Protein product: CASGGGIEELPQHF.

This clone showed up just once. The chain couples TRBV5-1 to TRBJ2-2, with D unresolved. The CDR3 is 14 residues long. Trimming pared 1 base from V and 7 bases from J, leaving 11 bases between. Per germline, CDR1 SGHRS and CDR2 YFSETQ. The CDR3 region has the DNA TGCGCCAGCAGCTTGACTACTCCCCTCGGGGAGCTGTTTTTT. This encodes CASSLTTPLGELFF.

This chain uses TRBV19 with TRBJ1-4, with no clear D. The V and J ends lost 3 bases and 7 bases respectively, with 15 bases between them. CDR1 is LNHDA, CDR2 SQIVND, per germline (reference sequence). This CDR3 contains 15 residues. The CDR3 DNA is TGTGCCAGTAGTATGGGGTTCGGGGTAGGTGAAAAACTGTTTTTT. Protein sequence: CASSMGFGVGEKLFF.

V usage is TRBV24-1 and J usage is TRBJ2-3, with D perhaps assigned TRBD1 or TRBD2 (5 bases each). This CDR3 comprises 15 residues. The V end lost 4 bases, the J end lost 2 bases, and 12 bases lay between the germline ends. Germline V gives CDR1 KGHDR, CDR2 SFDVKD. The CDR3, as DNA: TGTGCCACCAGTGAAAGGAAAGGGACCACAGATACGCAGTATTTT. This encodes CATSERKGTTDTQYF.

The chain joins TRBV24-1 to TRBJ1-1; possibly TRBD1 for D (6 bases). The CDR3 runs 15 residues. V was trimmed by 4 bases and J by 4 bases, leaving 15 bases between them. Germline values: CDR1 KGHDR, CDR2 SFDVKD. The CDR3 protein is CATSDPGRGFTEAFF. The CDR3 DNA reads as TGTGCCACCAGTGACCCGGGCAGGGGATTCACTGAAGCTTTCTTT.